A single sample gave rise to the 18 T cell receptor beta chains below, sequenced in a study of cytotoxic CD8 clonotypes in ibrutinib-treated CLL. TCRdb's table, derived via immunoSEQ multiplex PCR, lists solely in-frame clones and lacks some. The sample holds about 84,000 clones, 86% seen once. This specimen consisted of PBMCs, obtained before ibrutinib treatment. The receptors here all came from a human donor with chronic lymphocytic leukemia.

The rearrangement uses TRBV19 and TRBJ2-3; 7 positions agree with TRBD2. The V and J ends lost 9 bases and 0 bases, in that order; junction bases with no gene match: 6. The CDR3 has 14 residues. Germline V lookup: CDR1 LNHDA, CDR2 SQIVND (reference sequence). The CDR3 reads CASQSGTSTDTQYF. The CDR3 DNA sequence: TGTGCCAGCCAGAGCGGGACTAGCACAGATACGCAGTATTTT.

The V call is TRBV12-5, the J call TRBJ2-7; D may be TRBD2 (6 bases). V dropped 8 bases and J dropped 4 bases, with 12 bases sitting between them. The length of the CDR3 is 12 residues. Germline V CDR1 and CDR2: LGHNT, FRNRAP. The chain's CDR3 is CASRELSYEQYF. The CDR3 DNA sequence: TGTGCTAGTCGGGAGCTCTCTTACGAGCAGTACTTC.

This clone was recorded once. This chain uses TRBV7-9 with TRBJ1-1; D remains unclear. Looked up from germline, CDR1 is SEHNR and CDR2 is FQNEAQ (reference sequence). The CDR3 sequence is 15 residues long. Trimming cost V 5 bases and J 2 bases, with 15 bases left between them. DNA for the CDR3: TGTGCCAGCAGCCACGCCGGGGAACCAAACACTGAAGCTTTCTTT. Translation: CASSHAGEPNTEAFF.

The chain links TRBV13 to TRBJ2-3; D unresolved. Germline V gene sequence: CDR1 PRHDT, CDR2 FYEKMQ (reference sequence). Between the trimmed V and J ends, which lost 5 bases and 1 base, there was a span of 10 bases. CDR3 length: 14 amino acids. This CDR3 reads CASSIGLGTDTQYF. CDR3 coding DNA: TGTGCCAGCAGCATCGGGTTGGGCACAGATACGCAGTATTTT.

The rearrangement uses TRBV7-9 and TRBJ1-1, with unresolved D. Germline CDR1 is SEHNR and CDR2 is FQNEAQ (reference sequence). The V and J ends lost 5 bases and 4 bases respectively, with 14 bases between them. CDR3 length equals 14 residues. CDR3 sequence: CASSLAVGSTEAFF. CDR3 in DNA: TGTGCCAGCAGCCTCGCCGTGGGAAGCACTGAAGCTTTCTTT.

V is TRBV6-5 and J is TRBJ1-4, with D unresolved. The CDR3 contains 13 residues. The V end was cut by 3 bases, the J end by 5 bases, with 7 bases between. Germline V gene sequence: CDR1 MNHEY, CDR2 SVGAGI. This CDR3 is CASSYLENEKLFF. In DNA form, the CDR3 reads TGTGCCAGCAGTTATCTCGAGAATGAAAAACTGTTTTTT.

The chain uses TRBV18 and TRBJ1-1; D uncertain. The CDR3 consists of 12 residues. Trimming shortened V by 4 bases and J by 1 base, and 4 bases separated the two germline ends. Germline loops: CDR1 KGHSH, CDR2 LQKENI. The DNA of the CDR3 is TGTGCCAGCTCACTAGAGAACACTGAAGCTTTCTTT. Residues: CASSLENTEAFF. Together with reference TRBV18 and TRBJ1-1, the CDR3 gives the full variable domain: NAGVMQNPRHLVRRRGQEARLRCSPMKGHSHVYWYRQLPEEGLKFMVYLQKENIIDESGMPKERFSAEFPKEGPSILRIQQVVRGDSAAYFCASSLENTEAFFGQGTRLTVV.

V is TRBV29-1 and J is TRBJ2-7; D not resolved. This CDR3 has 11 amino acids. In germline, CDR1 is SQVTM, CDR2 ANQGSEA. The ends were cut back, 4 bases at V and 6 bases at J, with 10 bases in the middle. DNA of the CDR3: TGCAGCGTTGTGATAGTGCCCGAGCAGTACTTC. Protein: CSVVIVPEQYF.

This clone was recorded a few times. The V call is TRBV5-1, the J call TRBJ1-1; D not resolved. Per the germline V gene, CDR1 is SGHRS and CDR2 is YFSETQ. V was trimmed by 3 bases and J by 8 bases, leaving 8 bases between them. CDR3 length: 11 residues. For the CDR3, the DNA is TGCGCCAGCAGCTCAACAAGAGAAGCTTTCTTT. Translation: CASSSTREAFF.

This chain joins TRBV28 and TRBJ2-6; unclear D gene. The CDR3 sequence is 14 residues long. Germline-derived CDR1 and CDR2 are MDHEN and SYDVKM. V dropped 7 bases and J dropped 1 base, with 8 bases sitting between them. The CDR3 loop is CASTLSSGANVLTF. DNA of the CDR3: TGTGCCAGCACCCTTAGTTCTGGGGCCAACGTCCTGACTTTC.

The rearrangement links TRBV6-1 to TRBJ1-5; tentative D call: TRBD1 (5 bases). V lost 3 bases and J lost 7, with 22 bases in between. The CDR3 has 17 amino acids. The germline gives CDR1 MNHNS, CDR2 SASEGT. The CDR3 spells CASSDLQGLRANQPQHF. DNA for the CDR3: TGTGCCAGCAGTGATCTGCAGGGATTAAGGGCCAACCAGCCCCAGCATTTT.

The chain employs TRBV9 and TRBJ2-7, with TRBD2 matching over 8 bases. The germline CDR1 and CDR2 sequences are SGDLS and YYNGEE. CDR3 length: 14 residues. Trimming cost V 0 bases and J 3 bases; bases outside gene matches: 2. CDR3 sequence: CASSVVSGSYEQYF. CDR3 DNA sequence: TGTGCCAGCAGCGTAGTCAGCGGGAGCTACGAGCAGTACTTC. The full variable domain, rest sourced from reference TRBV9 and TRBJ2-7, is DSGVTQTPKHLITATGQRVTLRCSPRSGDLSVYWYQQSLDQGLQFLIQYYNGEERAKGNILERFSAQQFPDLHSELNLSSLELGDSALYFCASSVVSGSYEQYFGPGTRLTVT.

The rearrangement uses TRBV11-2 and TRBJ2-7; D is unclear. With 0 bases removed from V and 2 bases from J, the gap between germline ends came to 8 bases. The germline V gene has CDR1 SGHAT and CDR2 FQNNGV. The CDR3 spans 14 residues. The CDR3 loop reads CASSLDLPPYEQYF. The CDR3 DNA sequence: TGTGCCAGCAGCTTAGACCTACCGCCCTACGAGCAGTACTTC. The full variable domain, completed using reference TRBV11-2 and TRBJ2-7, is EAGVAQSPRYKIIEKRQSVAFWCNPISGHATLYWYQQILGQGPKLLIQFQNNGVVDDSQLPKDRFSAERLKGVDSTLKIQPAKLEDSAVYLCASSLDLPPYEQYFGPGTRLTVT.

The V call is TRBV5-1, the J call TRBJ1-4, with unresolved D. There are 12 residues in the CDR3. The V gene's germline CDR1 is SGHRS and CDR2 YFSETQ. The ends were cut back, 2 bases at V and 7 bases at J, with 6 bases in the middle. CDR3 in DNA: TGCGCCAGCAGCTTTCGAGGTGAAAAACTGTTTTTT. This gives the protein CASSFRGEKLFF.

The chain carries TRBV28 and TRBJ1-2; 7 bases match TRBD1. The CDR3 length is 15 residues. Germline V lookup: CDR1 MDHEN, CDR2 SYDVKM. J lost 6 bases, V lost 8 bases, and 15 bases had no gene match. The CDR3 loop reads CASERTGSRGDGYTF. Here the CDR3 DNA reads TGTGCCAGCGAAAGAACGGGGAGCAGGGGGGATGGCTACACCTTC.

CDR3 amino acids: CASSLEDRGGDTQYF. In DNA form, the CDR3 reads TGCGCCAGCAGCCTGGAGGACAGGGGCGGAGATACGCAGTATTTT. The chain joins TRBV5-1 to TRBJ2-3; 9 bases agree with TRBD1. V gave up 4 bases and J gave up 5 bases; unmatched junction bases: 8. CDR1 is SGHRS and CDR2 is YFSETQ in the germline V gene. The CDR3 is 15 residues long.

This chain joins TRBV2 and TRBJ2-1; TRBD2 matches 9 bases. The V gene end was trimmed by 6 bases and the J gene end by 12 bases; junction bases not matched to a gene: 6. CDR1 and CDR2 from the germline V gene are SNHLY and FYNNEI. CDR3 length: 12 residues. The CDR3 here is CASRSAGGVQFF. The CDR3 bases are TGTGCCAGCAGGTCAGCGGGAGGAGTGCAGTTCTTC.

The CDR3 spells CASRDREREAFF. Written as DNA, the CDR3 is TGCGCCAGCAGAGACAGGGAACGTGAAGCTTTCTTT. The V and J genes are TRBV5-1 and TRBJ1-1; 7 bases fit TRBD1. The V gene's germline CDR1 is SGHRS and CDR2 YFSETQ. This CDR3 spans 12 amino acids. V lost 5 bases, J lost 7 bases, and 5 bases stayed unmatched. Filled out from reference TRBV5-1 and TRBJ1-1, the complete variable domain reads KAGVTQTPRYLIKTRGQQVTLSCSPISGHRSVSWYQQTPGQGLQFLFEYFSETQRNKGNFPGRFSGRQFSNSRSEMNVSTLELGDSALYLCASRDREREAFFGQGTRLTVV.